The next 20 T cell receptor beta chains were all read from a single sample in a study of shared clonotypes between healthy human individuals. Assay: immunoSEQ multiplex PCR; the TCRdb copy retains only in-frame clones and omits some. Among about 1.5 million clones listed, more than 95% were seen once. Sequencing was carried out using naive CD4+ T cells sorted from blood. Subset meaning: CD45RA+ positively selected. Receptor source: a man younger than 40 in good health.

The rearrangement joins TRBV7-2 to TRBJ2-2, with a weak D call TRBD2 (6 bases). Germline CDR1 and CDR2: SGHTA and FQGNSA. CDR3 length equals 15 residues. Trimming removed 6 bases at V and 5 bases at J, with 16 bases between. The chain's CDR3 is CASSSSGRTTGELFF. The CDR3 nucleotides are TGTGCCAGCAGTTCTTCCGGGAGAACAACCGGGGAGCTGTTTTTT.

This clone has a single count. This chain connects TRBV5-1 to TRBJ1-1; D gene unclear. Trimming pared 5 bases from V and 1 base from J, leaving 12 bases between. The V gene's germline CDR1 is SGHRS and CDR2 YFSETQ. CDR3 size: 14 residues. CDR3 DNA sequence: TGCGCCAGCAGGCTGACACCGGGGAACACTGAAGCTTTCTTT. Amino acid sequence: CASRLTPGNTEAFF.

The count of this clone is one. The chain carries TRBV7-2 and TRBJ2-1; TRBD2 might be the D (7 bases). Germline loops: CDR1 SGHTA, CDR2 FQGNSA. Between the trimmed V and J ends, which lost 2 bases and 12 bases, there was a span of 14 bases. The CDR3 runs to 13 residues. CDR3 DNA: TGTGCCAGCAGCTTATCTTCAGGGGAGGGGCAGTTCTTC. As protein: CASSLSSGEGQFF.

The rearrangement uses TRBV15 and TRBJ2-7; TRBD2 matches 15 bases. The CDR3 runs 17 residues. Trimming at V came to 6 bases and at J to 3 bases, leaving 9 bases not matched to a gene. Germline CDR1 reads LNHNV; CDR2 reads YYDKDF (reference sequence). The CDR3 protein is CATRDGLAGGPFYEQYF. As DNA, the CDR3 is TGTGCCACCAGAGACGGACTAGCGGGAGGGCCCTTCTACGAGCAGTACTTC.

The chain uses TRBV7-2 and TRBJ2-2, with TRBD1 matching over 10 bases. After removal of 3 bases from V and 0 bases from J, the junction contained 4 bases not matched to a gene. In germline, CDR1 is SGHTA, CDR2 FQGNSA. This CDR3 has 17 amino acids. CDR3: CASSLTGTGANTGELFF. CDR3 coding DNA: TGTGCCAGCAGCTTGACCGGGACAGGGGCGAACACCGGGGAGCTGTTTTTT.

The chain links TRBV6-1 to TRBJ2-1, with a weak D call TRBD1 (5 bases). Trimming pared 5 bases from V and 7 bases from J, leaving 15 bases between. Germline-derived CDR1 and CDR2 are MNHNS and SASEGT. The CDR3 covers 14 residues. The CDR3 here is CASSPRQILNEQFF. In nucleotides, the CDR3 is TGTGCCAGCAGTCCGCGACAGATTTTGAATGAGCAGTTCTTC.

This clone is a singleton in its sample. The CDR3 region is CASSEFDRTSYGYTF. The CDR3, as DNA: TGTGCCAGCAGTGAATTTGACAGAACATCCTATGGCTACACCTTC. The chain couples TRBV6-1 to TRBJ1-2; possible D gene TRBD1, 5 bases. The CDR3 spans 15 residues. Per germline, CDR1 MNHNS and CDR2 SASEGT. With 2 bases removed from V and 4 bases from J, the gap between germline ends came to 14 bases.

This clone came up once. The CDR3 DNA follows: TGTGCCAGCAGAGACCGGGACTCGAACACTGAAGCTTTCTTT. Its protein product is CASRDRDSNTEAFF. This chain links TRBV6-1 with TRBJ1-1; D might be TRBD1 (5 bases). The V end was cut by 6 bases, the J end by 1 base, with 12 bases between. From germline, CDR1 is MNHNS and CDR2 SASEGT. This CDR3 has 14 amino acids.

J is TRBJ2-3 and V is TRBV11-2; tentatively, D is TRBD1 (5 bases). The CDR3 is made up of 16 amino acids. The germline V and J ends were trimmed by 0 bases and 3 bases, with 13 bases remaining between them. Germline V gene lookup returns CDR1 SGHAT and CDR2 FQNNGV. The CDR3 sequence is CASSLDITRVTDTQYF. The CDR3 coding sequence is TGTGCCAGCAGCTTAGATATAACCAGGGTGACAGATACGCAGTATTTT. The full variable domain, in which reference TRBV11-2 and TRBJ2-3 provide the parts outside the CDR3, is EAGVAQSPRYKIIEKRQSVAFWCNPISGHATLYWYQQILGQGPKLLIQFQNNGVVDDSQLPKDRFSAERLKGVDSTLKIQPAKLEDSAVYLCASSLDITRVTDTQYFGPGTRLTVL.

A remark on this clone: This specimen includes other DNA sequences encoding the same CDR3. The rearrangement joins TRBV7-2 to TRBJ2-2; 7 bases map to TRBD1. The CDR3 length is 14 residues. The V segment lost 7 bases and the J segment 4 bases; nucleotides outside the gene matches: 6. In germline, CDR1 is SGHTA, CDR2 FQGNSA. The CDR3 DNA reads TGTGCCAGCACCAGACAGGGCGCCACCGGGGAGCTGTTTTTT. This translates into CASTRQGATGELFF.

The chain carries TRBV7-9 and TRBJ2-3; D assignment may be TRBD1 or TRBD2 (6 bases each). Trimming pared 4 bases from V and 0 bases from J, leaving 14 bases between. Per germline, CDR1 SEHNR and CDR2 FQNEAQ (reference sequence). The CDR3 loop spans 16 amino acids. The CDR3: CASSSGARYSTDTQYF. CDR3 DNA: TGTGCCAGCAGCTCGGGGGCCAGGTATAGCACAGATACGCAGTATTTT.

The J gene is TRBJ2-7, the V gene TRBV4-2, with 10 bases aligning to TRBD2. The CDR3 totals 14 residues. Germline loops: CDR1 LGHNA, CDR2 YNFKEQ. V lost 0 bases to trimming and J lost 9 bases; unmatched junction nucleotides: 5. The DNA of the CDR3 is TGTGCCAGCAGCCAAGAAGGGACTAGCGCGTGGCAGTACTTC. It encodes CASSQEGTSAWQYF.

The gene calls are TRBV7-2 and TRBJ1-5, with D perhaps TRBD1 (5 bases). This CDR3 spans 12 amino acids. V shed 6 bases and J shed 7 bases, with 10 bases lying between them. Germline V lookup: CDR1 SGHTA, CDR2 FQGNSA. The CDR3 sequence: CASSGGGQPQHF. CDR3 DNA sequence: TGTGCCAGCAGTGGCGGGGGGCAGCCCCAGCATTTT.

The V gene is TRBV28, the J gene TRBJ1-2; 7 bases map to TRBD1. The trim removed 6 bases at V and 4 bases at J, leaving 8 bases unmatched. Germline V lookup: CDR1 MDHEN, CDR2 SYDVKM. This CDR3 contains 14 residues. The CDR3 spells CASRPPGTAYGYTF. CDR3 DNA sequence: TGTGCCAGCAGGCCGCCCGGGACAGCCTATGGCTACACCTTC.

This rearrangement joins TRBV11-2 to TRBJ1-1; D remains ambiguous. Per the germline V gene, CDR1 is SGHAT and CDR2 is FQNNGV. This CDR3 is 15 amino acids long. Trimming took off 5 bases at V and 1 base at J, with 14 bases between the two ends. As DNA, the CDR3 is TGTGCCAGCAGCAGGAAAGGCCTCGCGAACACTGAAGCTTTCTTT. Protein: CASSRKGLANTEAFF.

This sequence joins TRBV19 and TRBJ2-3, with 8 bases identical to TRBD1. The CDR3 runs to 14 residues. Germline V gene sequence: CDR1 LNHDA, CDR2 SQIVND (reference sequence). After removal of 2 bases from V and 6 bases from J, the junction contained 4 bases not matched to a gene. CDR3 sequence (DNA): TGTGCCAGTAGTATACAGGGGGCAGAGGATACGCAGTATTTT. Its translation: CASSIQGAEDTQYF. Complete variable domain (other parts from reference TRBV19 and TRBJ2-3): DGGITQSPKYLFRKEGQNVTLSCEQNLNHDAMYWYRQDPGQGLRLIYYSQIVNDFQKGDIAEGYSVSREKKESFPLTVTSAQKNPTAFYLCASSIQGAEDTQYFGPGTRLTVL.

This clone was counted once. The CDR3 bases are TGTGCCAGCAGCTTGACGGGTCGCTCTGGAAACACCATATATTTT. The encoded protein is CASSLTGRSGNTIYF. The chain carries TRBV5-6 and TRBJ1-3, with no clear D. CDR1 is SGHDT and CDR2 is YYEEEE in the germline V gene. V shed 1 base and J shed 0 bases, with 8 bases lying between them. The CDR3 extends over 15 amino acids.

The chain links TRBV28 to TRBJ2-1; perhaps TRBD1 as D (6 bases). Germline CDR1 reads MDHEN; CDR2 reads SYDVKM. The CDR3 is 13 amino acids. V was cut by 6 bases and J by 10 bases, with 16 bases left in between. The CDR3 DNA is TGTGCCAGCAGAGAAATCCCGACAGGCGAGCAGTTCTTC. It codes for CASREIPTGEQFF. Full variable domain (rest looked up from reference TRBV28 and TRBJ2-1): DVKVTQSSRYLVKRTGEKVFLECVQDMDHENMFWYRQDPGLGLRLIYFSYDVKMKEKGDIPEGYSVSREKKERFSLILESASTNQTSMYLCASREIPTGEQFFGPGTRLTVL.

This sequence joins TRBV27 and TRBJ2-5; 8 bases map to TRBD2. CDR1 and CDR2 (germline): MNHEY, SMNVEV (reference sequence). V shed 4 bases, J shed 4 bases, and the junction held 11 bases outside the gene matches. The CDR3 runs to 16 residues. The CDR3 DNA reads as TGTGCCAGCAGTTCATACCCGGGACTAGGCAGAGAGACCCAGTACTTC. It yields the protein CASSSYPGLGRETQYF.

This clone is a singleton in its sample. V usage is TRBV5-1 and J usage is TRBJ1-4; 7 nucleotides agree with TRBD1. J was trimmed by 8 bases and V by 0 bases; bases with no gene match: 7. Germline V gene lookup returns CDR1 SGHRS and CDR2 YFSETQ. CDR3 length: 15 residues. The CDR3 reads CASSLDQGQAEKLFF. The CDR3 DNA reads TGCGCCAGCAGCTTGGACCAAGGACAGGCGGAAAAACTGTTTTTT.